The rows below give T cell receptor beta chains drawn from one sample of a study of PD-1 blockade in classical Hodgkin lymphoma. Using immunoSEQ multiplex PCR, the repertoire was profiled, and TCRdb retains in-frame clones only, with some absent. Of about 90,000 clones listed, roughly nine tenths are singletons. The sample in question was peripheral blood mononuclear cells (PBMCs), obtained before the fourth cycle of nivolumab. Source of these receptors: a human donor with classical Hodgkin lymphoma. Both conserved end residues are part of each CDR3. D genes are given only for firm matches. Clone size is given for some rows only: seen once, a few or many times, or a class if the clone is expanded.

TRBV7-3,TRBJ2-1,.,.,TGTGCCAGCAGCTTAGCTGGGTCTGACGAGCAGTTCTTC,CASSLAGSDEQFF
TRBV5-1,TRBJ1-2,.,.,TGCGCCAGCAGCTTGGGTCCAGGGCCCGACTATGGCTACACCTTC,CASSLGPGPDYGYTF
TRBV13,TRBJ2-7,.,.,TGTGCCAGCAGCCAACCGACAGGGGCGGGAGCCGAGCAGTACTTC,CASSQPTGAGAEQYF
TRBV10-3,TRBJ2-3,.,.,TGTGCCATCAGTCGACAGGGAGGTGAAGATACGCAGTATTTT,CAISRQGGEDTQYF
TRBV27,TRBJ2-7,.,TRBD2,TGTGCCAGCAGTTCCTACCGACTAGCGGGGGAGAGGGACGAGCAGTACTTC,CASSSYRLAGERDEQYF
TRBV2,TRBJ1-5,.,.,TGTGCCAGCAGTGTAGGGCACAGCAATCAGCCCCAGCATTTT,CASSVGHSNQPQHF
TRBV29-1,TRBJ2-1,.,.,TGCAGCGTCCAAGGTGGGAATGAGCAGTTCTTC,CSVQGGNEQFF
TRBV4-2,TRBJ2-1,.,.,TGTGCCAGCAGCCAAGATTTTAGGGCCAGCTCCTACAATGAGCAGTTCTTC,CASSQDFRASSYNEQFF
TRBV25-1,TRBJ2-1,.,.,TGTGCCAGCAGTGGGAGTAATGAGCAGTTCTTC,CASSGSNEQFF
TRBV6-5,TRBJ2-7,.,.,TGTGCCAGCAGTTTGAGACTAGAATCCTACGAGCAGTACTTC,CASSLRLESYEQYF
TRBV19,TRBJ1-6,once,.,TGTGCCAGTAAAAGAACAGACTATAATTCACCCCTCCACTTT,CASKRTDYNSPLHF
TRBV4-2,TRBJ1-2,.,.,TGTGCCAGCAGCCAAGACTGGGGGGATGGTGGGGCGGGCGGCTACACCTTC,CASSQDWGDGGAGGYTF
TRBV7-9,TRBJ1-1,once,.,TGTGCCAGCAGCTTACGGGAGAACACTGAAGCTTTCTTT,CASSLRENTEAFF
TRBV7-4,TRBJ2-7,.,TRBD1,TGTGCCAGCAGCTTAGGGTGTCCGGAAGACAGGGGGTTCTACGAGCAGTACTTC,CASSLGCPEDRGFYEQYF
TRBV10-3,TRBJ1-2,.,.,TGTGCCATCATCCGGGACGGGGACTATGGCTACACCTTC,CAIIRDGDYGYTF
TRBV4-1,TRBJ1-5,.,TRBD1,TGCGCCAGCAGCCCCGTGGAATACGGGACAGAGAATCAGCCCCAGCATTTT,CASSPVEYGTENQPQHF
TRBV19,TRBJ2-4,once,.,TGTGCCAGTAGTATATCTAGGGTGGACATTCAGTACTTC,CASSISRVDIQYF
TRBV4-1,TRBJ1-1,.,TRBD1,TGCGCCAGCAGCCCCGGACAGGGGACATTGAGTGTTCCTGAAGCTTTCTTT,CASSPGQGTLSVPEAFF